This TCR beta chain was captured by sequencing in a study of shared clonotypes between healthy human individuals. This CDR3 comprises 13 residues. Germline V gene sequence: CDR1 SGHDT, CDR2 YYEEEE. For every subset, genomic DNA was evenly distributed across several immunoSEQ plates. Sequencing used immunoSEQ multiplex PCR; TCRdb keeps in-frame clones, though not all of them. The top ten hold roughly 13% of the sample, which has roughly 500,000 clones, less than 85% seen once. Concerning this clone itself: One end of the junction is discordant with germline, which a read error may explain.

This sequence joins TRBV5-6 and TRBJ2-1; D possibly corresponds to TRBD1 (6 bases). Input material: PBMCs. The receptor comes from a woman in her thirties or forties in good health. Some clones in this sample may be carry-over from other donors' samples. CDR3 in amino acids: CASSPTGYIEQFF. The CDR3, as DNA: TGTGCCAGCAGCCCCACAGGGTACATTGAGCAGTTCTTC.